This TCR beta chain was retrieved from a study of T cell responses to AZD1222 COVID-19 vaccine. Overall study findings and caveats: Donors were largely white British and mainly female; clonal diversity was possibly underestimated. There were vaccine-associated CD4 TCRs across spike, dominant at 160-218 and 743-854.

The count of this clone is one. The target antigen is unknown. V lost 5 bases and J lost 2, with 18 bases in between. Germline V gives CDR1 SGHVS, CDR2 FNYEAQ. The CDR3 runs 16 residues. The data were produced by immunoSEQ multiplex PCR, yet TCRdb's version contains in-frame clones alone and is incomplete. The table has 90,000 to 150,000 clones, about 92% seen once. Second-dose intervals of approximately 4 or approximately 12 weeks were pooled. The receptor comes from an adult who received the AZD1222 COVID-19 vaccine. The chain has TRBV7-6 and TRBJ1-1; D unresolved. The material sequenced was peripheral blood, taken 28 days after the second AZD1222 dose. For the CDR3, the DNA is TGTGCCAGCAGCCCTTCTAGTAGTGTAATAAACACTGAAGCTTTCTTT. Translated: CASSPSSSVINTEAFF. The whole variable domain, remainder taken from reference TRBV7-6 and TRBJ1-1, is GAGVSQSPRYKVTKRGQDVALRCDPISGHVSLYWYRQALGQGPEFLTYFNYEAQQDKSGLPNDRFSAERPEGSISTLTIQRTEQRDSAMYRCASSPSSSVINTEAFFGQGTRLTVV.